Shown below are 30 T cell receptor beta chains from a single sample sequenced in a study of response to subunit inactivated influenza vaccine. TCRdb reprocessed the RT-PCR reads via MiXCR and lists one record per CDR3 protein. The data hold under 800,000 distinct CDR3 sequences, with roughly 13% observed a single time. Sequenced material: PBMCs from blood, taken approximately 15 days before vaccination. The origin of the receptors is a man between 45 and 60 years old who received an inactivated influenza vaccine.

The chain combines TRBV5-5 with TRBJ2-2; D not resolved. With 4 bases removed from V and 3 bases from J, the gap between germline ends came to 10 bases. CDR1 SGHKS and CDR2 YYEKEE come from the germline V gene (reference sequence). This CDR3 has 14 residues. CDR3 DNA sequence: TGTGCCAGCAGCCTCGTTTCGTACACCGGGGAGCTGTTTTTT. Protein product: CASSLVSYTGELFF.

This clonotype has just a few counts. V usage is TRBV6-5 and J usage is TRBJ2-1, with 8 nucleotides matching TRBD2. J lost 7 bases, V lost 2 bases, and 7 bases had no gene match. This CDR3 is built from 15 residues. The germline gives CDR1 MNHEY, CDR2 SVGAGI. The CDR3 reads CASSYPGGGGNEQFF. The DNA of the CDR3 is TGTGCCAGCAGTTACCCGGGGGGGGGCGGGAATGAGCAGTTCTTC.

There are many counts of this clonotype. The rearrangement joins TRBV29-1 to TRBJ2-3, with D perhaps matching TRBD1 or TRBD2 (5 bases each). Germline V CDR1 and CDR2: SQVTM, ANQGSEA. The germline V and J ends were trimmed by 2 bases and 4 bases, with 7 bases remaining between them. The CDR3 runs 12 residues. CDR3 in amino acids: CSVEQGADTQYF. CDR3 DNA sequence: TGCAGCGTTGAACAGGGAGCAGATACGCAGTATTTT.

The chain uses TRBV7-6 and TRBJ2-7; 12 nucleotides agree with TRBD1. This CDR3 spans 15 amino acids. Trimming cost V 1 base and J 5 bases; bases outside gene matches: 3. Looked up from germline, CDR1 is SGHVS and CDR2 is FNYEAQ. The CDR3 protein is CASSLVGTGGHEQYF. As DNA, the CDR3 is TGTGCCAGCAGCTTAGTGGGGACAGGGGGCCACGAGCAGTACTTC.

This chain connects TRBV6-1 to TRBJ1-2; no firm D call. The CDR3 totals 13 residues. With 6 bases removed from V and 1 base from J, the gap between germline ends came to 9 bases. The germline V gene has CDR1 MNHNS and CDR2 SASEGT. The CDR3 nucleotides read TGTGCCAGCAGGAAGCCTTTTAACTATGGCTACACCTTC. As protein: CASRKPFNYGYTF.

V gene TRBV3-1 combines with J gene TRBJ2-4; TRBD2 matches at 7 bases. The J segment lost 8 bases and the V segment lost 3 bases, leaving 13 bases of the junction unmatched. The length of the CDR3 is 16 residues. Per the germline V gene, CDR1 is LGHDT and CDR2 is YNNKEL (reference sequence). CDR3 coding DNA: TGTGCCAGCAGCCAGGATTGGTTGCGGGCGGGGGACATTCAGTACTTC. Translation gives CASSQDWLRAGDIQYF. The full variable domain, completed using reference TRBV3-1 and TRBJ2-4, is DTAVSQTPKYLVTQMGNDKSIKCEQNLGHDTMYWYKQDSKKFLKIMFSYNNKELIINETVPNRFSPKSPDKAHLNLHINSLELGDSAVYFCASSQDWLRAGDIQYFGAGTRLSVL.

This clonotype was observed at least ten times. The chain uses TRBV5-1 and TRBJ2-4; no firm D call. Germline V CDR1 and CDR2: SGHRS, YFSETQ. V lost 5 bases to trimming and J lost 1 base, with 16 bases between them. This CDR3 region has 16 residues. DNA of the CDR3: TGCGCCAGCAGTTTGACCGCAGGAGCGGCCAAAAACATTCAGTACTTC. Protein sequence: CASSLTAGAAKNIQYF. The variable domain in full, with the rest retrieved from reference TRBV5-1 and TRBJ2-4, is KAGVTQTPRYLIKTRGQQVTLSCSPISGHRSVSWYQQTPGQGLQFLFEYFSETQRNKGNFPGRFSGRQFSNSRSEMNVSTLELGDSALYLCASSLTAGAAKNIQYFGAGTRLSVL.

The chain combines TRBV20-1 with TRBJ2-1, with a possible D match to TRBD1 (5 bases). CDR1 is DFQATT and CDR2 is SNEGSKA in the germline V gene (reference sequence). The CDR3 length is 13 residues. The germline V and J ends were trimmed by 3 bases and 4 bases, with 10 bases remaining between them. CDR3 region: CSASLRGYNEQFF. The CDR3 DNA is TGCAGTGCTAGCTTAAGGGGTTACAATGAGCAGTTCTTC.

This clonotype showed up just a few times. The chain combines TRBV15 with TRBJ2-5; 9 bases agree with TRBD1. The junction had 13 bases not matched to a gene; V was cut back by 3 bases and J by 5 bases. This CDR3 comprises 17 residues. Germline loops: CDR1 LNHNV, CDR2 YYDKDF (reference sequence). CDR3 region: CATSRETDRGNGETQYF. DNA of the CDR3: TGTGCCACCAGCAGGGAGACTGACAGGGGGAATGGTGAGACCCAGTACTTC.

This clonotype was seen more than once but under ten times. The chain carries TRBV7-6 and TRBJ2-1, with 12 bases matching TRBD2. Looked up from germline, CDR1 is SGHVS and CDR2 is FNYEAQ. The CDR3 has 15 amino acids. Trimming removed 4 bases from V and 6 bases from J; junction bases left unmatched: 4. CDR3 region: CASSSTSGRANEQFF. The CDR3 bases are TGTGCCAGCAGCTCGACTAGCGGGAGAGCCAATGAGCAGTTCTTC.

This clonotype was seen many times. The chain joins TRBV5-1 to TRBJ2-3; no clear D. This CDR3 has 15 amino acids. Germline V gene sequence: CDR1 SGHRS, CDR2 YFSETQ. V gave up 4 bases and J gave up 2 bases, with 14 bases separating them. The CDR3 sequence: CASSTDGQSTDTQYF. The DNA of the CDR3 is TGCGCCAGCAGCACGGACGGCCAGTCCACAGATACGCAGTATTTT.

This clonotype was recorded a few times. The chain recombines TRBV30 with TRBJ2-1, with D hard to call. The CDR3 length is 13 residues. Germline assignment: CDR1 GTSNPN and CDR2 SVGIG (reference sequence). Between the trimmed V and J ends, which lost 1 base and 3 bases, there was a span of 7 bases. CDR3 sequence (DNA): TGTGCCTGGAGTGCGGCCCTCTACAATGAGCAGTTCTTC. Translating it yields CAWSAALYNEQFF.

The table lists this clonotype with a few counts. CDR3 residues: CASSLAPQADYEQYF. CDR3 in DNA: TGCGCCAGCAGCTTGGCCCCACAGGCAGACTACGAGCAGTACTTC. V usage is TRBV5-1 and J usage is TRBJ2-7; D is perhaps TRBD1 (5 bases). Germline CDR1 is SGHRS and CDR2 is YFSETQ. The CDR3 has 15 residues. V was clipped by 0 bases and J by 3 bases, with 13 bases between them.

This clonotype was detected only a few times. This rearrangement joins TRBV10-3 to TRBJ2-3, with 7 bases that match TRBD2. In germline, CDR1 is ENHRY, CDR2 SYGVKD. The V segment lost 0 bases and the J segment 3 bases; nucleotides outside the gene matches: 3. This CDR3 is 15 amino acids long. CDR3 sequence: CAISESGGGTDTQYF. As DNA, the CDR3 is TGTGCCATCAGTGAGTCGGGGGGAGGGACAGATACGCAGTATTTT.

The chain recombines TRBV14 with TRBJ2-2; perhaps TRBD2 as D (5 bases). The germline V gene encodes CDR1 SGHDN and CDR2 FVKESK. The V end was cut by 4 bases, the J end by 1 base, with 16 bases between. The CDR3 contains 17 residues. CDR3 amino acids: CASSPIMGSGNTGELFF. DNA of the CDR3: TGTGCCAGCAGCCCCATAATGGGGAGCGGGAACACCGGGGAGCTGTTTTTT.

The V and J genes are TRBV11-1 and TRBJ2-2; tentatively, D is TRBD1 (5 bases). CDR1 is SGHAT and CDR2 is FQDESV in the germline V gene (reference sequence). The V end was cut by 5 bases, the J end by 7 bases, with 11 bases between. CDR3 size: 13 residues. DNA for the CDR3: TGTGCCAGCAGCGACCGCAGGGACGGGGAGCTGTTTTTT. Amino acids: CASSDRRDGELFF.

This rearrangement joins TRBV7-2 to TRBJ2-1, with 12 bases fitting TRBD2. The germline gives CDR1 SGHTA, CDR2 FQGNSA. V shed 2 bases and J 9 bases; nucleotides not matched to a gene: 5. CDR3 length equals 15 residues. This chain's CDR3 is CASSLTSGRLSEQFF. The CDR3 nucleotides read TGTGCCAGCAGCTTAACTAGCGGGAGGTTAAGTGAGCAGTTCTTC.

This clonotype has only a few counts. This sequence joins TRBV20-1 and TRBJ1-2, with a tentative D call TRBD1 (6 bases). The CDR3 covers 13 residues. Germline CDR1 DFQATT, CDR2 SNEGSKA (reference sequence). V was pared by 0 bases and J by 4 bases, with 9 bases between. Here the CDR3 reads CSAREQGGYGYTF. For the CDR3, the DNA is TGCAGTGCTAGAGAACAGGGAGGCTATGGCTACACCTTC.

This clonotype has at least ten counts. The chain is built from TRBV5-1 and TRBJ1-4; weak D call: TRBD1 (5 bases). Trimming pared 0 bases from V and 8 bases from J, leaving 17 bases between. Germline assignment: CDR1 SGHRS and CDR2 YFSETQ. This CDR3 comprises 16 residues. The CDR3 coding sequence is TGCGCCAGCAGCTTGGCCGCGGCAGGGACTGGCGAAAAACTGTTTTTT. Protein: CASSLAAAGTGEKLFF.

This clonotype was recorded many times. This rearrangement joins TRBV27 to TRBJ1-5; no clear D. The ends were cut back, 4 bases at V and 5 bases at J, with 21 bases in the middle. The CDR3 has 17 amino acids. The germline V gene encodes CDR1 MNHEY and CDR2 SMNVEV (reference sequence). As DNA, the CDR3 is TGTGCCAGCAGTTCGGAACGACTCCTCGGAGAACATCAGCCCCAGCATTTT. It encodes CASSSERLLGEHQPQHF.

The rearrangement joins TRBV9 to TRBJ2-7; 9 nucleotides align to TRBD2. Trimming cost V 3 bases and J 5 bases; bases outside gene matches: 6. Germline lookup yields CDR1 SGDLS and CDR2 YYNGEE. The CDR3 sequence is 14 residues long. The CDR3 DNA follows: TGTGCCAGCAGCGCGCCGGGACTAGCAAACGAGCAGTACTTC. It encodes CASSAPGLANEQYF. Combining the CDR3 with reference TRBV9 and TRBJ2-7 gives the whole variable domain DSGVTQTPKHLITATGQRVTLRCSPRSGDLSVYWYQQSLDQGLQFLIQYYNGEERAKGNILERFSAQQFPDLHSELNLSSLELGDSALYFCASSAPGLANEQYFGPGTRLTVT.

This chain joins TRBV14 and TRBJ2-1; a weak D match, TRBD1 (6 bases). Germline V gene lookup returns CDR1 SGHDN and CDR2 FVKESK. Trimming removed 4 bases at V and 5 bases at J, with 18 bases between. This CDR3 is 16 amino acids long. CDR3 nucleotides: TGTGCCAGCAGCCGCGGAAGGGGGTATGGGCACAATGAGCAGTTCTTC. Translation gives CASSRGRGYGHNEQFF.

The chain employs TRBV29-1 and TRBJ2-7; D is perhaps TRBD2 (6 bases). The CDR3 has 15 residues. Germline V lookup: CDR1 SQVTM, CDR2 ANQGSEA. Trimming removed 2 bases from V and 1 base from J, with 15 bases in between. CDR3 DNA: TGCAGCGTTGAACCTGCAGGGACTCCGTCCTACGAGCAGTACTTC. Translated, it gives CSVEPAGTPSYEQYF.

V is TRBV19 and J is TRBJ1-1; D is unresolved. The CDR3 is 14 amino acids. V was cut by 4 bases and J by 0 bases, with 9 bases left in between. The germline V gene has CDR1 LNHDA and CDR2 SQIVND (reference sequence). Here the CDR3 DNA reads TGTGCCAGTAGTAGACTTGCCATGAACACTGAAGCTTTCTTT. Translating gives CASSRLAMNTEAFF.

In its sample, this clonotype was seen a few times. V usage is TRBV12-3 or TRBV12-4 and J usage is TRBJ2-3, with a weak D call TRBD1 (5 bases). The CDR3 length is 13 residues. The ends were cut back, 7 bases at V and 12 bases at J, with 20 bases in the middle. The CDR3 DNA reads TGTGCCAGCACCCGCAGTGGGGCCCTTGCACAGTATTTT. Translating gives CASTRSGALAQYF.

This rearrangement joins TRBV3-1 to TRBJ2-7, with TRBD1 matching over 8 bases. This CDR3 has 15 residues. Germline values: CDR1 LGHDT, CDR2 YNNKEL (reference sequence). With V trimmed by 3 bases and J by 5 bases, 9 bases remained unmatched. In nucleotides, the CDR3 is TGTGCCAGCAGCCAGACCAGGGGGCCTTTCAACGAGCAGTACTTC. Encoded protein: CASSQTRGPFNEQYF.

Only a few counts were recorded for this clonotype. V usage is TRBV20-1 and J usage is TRBJ2-1, with 12 bases fitting TRBD2. Germline lookup yields CDR1 DFQATT and CDR2 SNEGSKA (reference sequence). The junction had 3 bases not matched to a gene; V was cut back by 6 bases and J by 6 bases. This CDR3 has 13 residues. Here the CDR3 reads CSATSGSVNEQFF. The CDR3 nucleotides read TGCAGTGCGACTAGCGGGAGTGTCAATGAGCAGTTCTTC.

The rearrangement uses TRBV7-2 and TRBJ2-7, with D uncertain. CDR1 SGHTA and CDR2 FQGNSA come from the germline V gene. The CDR3 has 11 residues. Between the trimmed V and J ends, which lost 5 bases and 5 bases, there was a span of 7 bases. CDR3 sequence: CASSGEDEQYF. The CDR3 DNA follows: TGTGCCAGCAGCGGAGAAGACGAGCAGTACTTC.

The chain's CDR3 is CASSLDHPGGEQFF. CDR3 DNA: TGTGCCAGCAGCTTAGATCACCCAGGGGGGGAGCAGTTCTTC. The chain joins TRBV11-2 to TRBJ2-1; tentative D call: TRBD1 (7 bases). CDR3 length equals 14 residues. Germline V gives CDR1 SGHAT, CDR2 FQNNGV. Trimming shortened V by 0 bases and J by 10 bases, and 13 bases separated the two germline ends.

The J gene is TRBJ2-7, the V gene TRBV20-1, with 7 bases lining up with TRBD2. Losses at the gene ends were 6 bases for V and 0 bases for J; bases not matched to a gene: 8. Germline V CDR1 and CDR2: DFQATT, SNEGSKA (reference sequence). The CDR3 has 14 residues. CDR3 amino acids: CSALAGLDSYEQYF. The CDR3 DNA reads as TGCAGTGCCTTAGCGGGCCTAGACTCCTACGAGCAGTACTTC.